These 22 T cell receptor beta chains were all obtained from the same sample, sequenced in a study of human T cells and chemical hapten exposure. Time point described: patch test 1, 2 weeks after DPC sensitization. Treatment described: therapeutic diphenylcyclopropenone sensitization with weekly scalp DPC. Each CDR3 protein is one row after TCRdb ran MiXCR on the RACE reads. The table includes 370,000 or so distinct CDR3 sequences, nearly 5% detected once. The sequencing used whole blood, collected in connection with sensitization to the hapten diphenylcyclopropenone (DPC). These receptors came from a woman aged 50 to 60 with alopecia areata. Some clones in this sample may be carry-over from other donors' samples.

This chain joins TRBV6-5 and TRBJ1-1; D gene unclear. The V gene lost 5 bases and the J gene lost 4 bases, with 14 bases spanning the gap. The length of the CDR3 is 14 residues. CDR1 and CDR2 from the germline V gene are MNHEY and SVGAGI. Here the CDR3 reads CASSGVVAGTEAFF. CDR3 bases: TGTGCCAGCAGTGGCGTGGTGGCCGGCACTGAAGCTTTCTTT.

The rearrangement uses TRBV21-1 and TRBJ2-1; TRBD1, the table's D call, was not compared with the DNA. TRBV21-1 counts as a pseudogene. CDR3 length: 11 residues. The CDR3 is CASSWRGSEFF. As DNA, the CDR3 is TGTGCCAGCAGTTGGCGGGGGTCTGAGTTCTTC.

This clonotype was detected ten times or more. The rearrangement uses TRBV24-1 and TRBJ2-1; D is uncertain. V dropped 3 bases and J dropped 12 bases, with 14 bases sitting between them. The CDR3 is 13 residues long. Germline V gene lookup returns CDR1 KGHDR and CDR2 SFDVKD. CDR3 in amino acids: CATSDENRYGQFF. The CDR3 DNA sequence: TGTGCCACCAGTGATGAAAATAGGTACGGGCAGTTCTTC.

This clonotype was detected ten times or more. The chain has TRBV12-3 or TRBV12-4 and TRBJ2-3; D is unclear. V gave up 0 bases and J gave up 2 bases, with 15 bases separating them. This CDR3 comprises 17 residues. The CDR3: CASSLALSVPSTDTQYF. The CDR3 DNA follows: TGTGCCAGCAGTTTAGCGCTGTCGGTCCCCTCCACAGATACGCAGTATTTT.

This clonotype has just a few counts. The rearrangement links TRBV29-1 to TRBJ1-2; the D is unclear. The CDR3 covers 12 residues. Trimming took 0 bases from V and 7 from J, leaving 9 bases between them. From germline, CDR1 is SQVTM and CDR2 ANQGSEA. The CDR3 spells CSVEDDGAGYTF. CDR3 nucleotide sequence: TGCAGCGTTGAAGATGACGGAGCTGGCTACACCTTC.

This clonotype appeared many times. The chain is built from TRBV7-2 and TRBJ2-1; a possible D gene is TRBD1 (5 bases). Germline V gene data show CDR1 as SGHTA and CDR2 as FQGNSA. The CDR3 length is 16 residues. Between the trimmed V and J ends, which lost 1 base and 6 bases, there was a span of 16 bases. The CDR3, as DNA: TGTGCCAGCAGCTTAGAGGGGTCAGGGTGGGGCAATGAGCAGTTCTTC. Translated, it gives CASSLEGSGWGNEQFF.

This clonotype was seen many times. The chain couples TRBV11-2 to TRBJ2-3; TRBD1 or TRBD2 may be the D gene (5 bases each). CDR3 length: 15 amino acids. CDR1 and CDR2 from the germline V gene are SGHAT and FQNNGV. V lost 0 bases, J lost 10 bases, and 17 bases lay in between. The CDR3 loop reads CASSLDPSGTTPQYF. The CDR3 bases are TGTGCCAGCAGCTTAGATCCTTCCGGGACCACACCGCAGTATTTT.

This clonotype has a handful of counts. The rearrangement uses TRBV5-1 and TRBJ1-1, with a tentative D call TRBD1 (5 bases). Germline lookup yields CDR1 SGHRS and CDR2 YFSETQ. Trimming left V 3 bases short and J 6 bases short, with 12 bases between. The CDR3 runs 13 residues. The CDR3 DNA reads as TGCGCCAGCAGCTCTGAAGGGGCAGCTGAAGCTTTCTTT. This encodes CASSSEGAAEAFF.

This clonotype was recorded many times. The CDR3 sequence: CASSPRTQADTEAFF. The CDR3 region has the DNA TGTGCCAGCAGTCCCAGGACACAAGCTGACACTGAAGCTTTCTTT. The rearrangement links TRBV12-3 or TRBV12-4 to TRBJ1-1, with a tentative D call TRBD1 (5 bases). V lost 5 bases and J 3 bases, leaving 16 bases between the germline ends. The CDR3 is 15 residues long.

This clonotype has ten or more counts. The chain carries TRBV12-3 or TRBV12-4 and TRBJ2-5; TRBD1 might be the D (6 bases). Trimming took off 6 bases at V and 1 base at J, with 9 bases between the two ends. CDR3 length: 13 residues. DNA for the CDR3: TGTGCCAGCAGCCCGACAGGCCAAGAGACCCAGTACTTC. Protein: CASSPTGQETQYF.

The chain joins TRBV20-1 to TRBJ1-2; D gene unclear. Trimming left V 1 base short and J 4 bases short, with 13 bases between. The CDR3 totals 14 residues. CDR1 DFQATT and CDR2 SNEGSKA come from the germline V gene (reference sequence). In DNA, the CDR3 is TGCAGTGCTAGAGGCTCAGGCAATTTCTATGGCTACACCTTC. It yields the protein CSARGSGNFYGYTF.

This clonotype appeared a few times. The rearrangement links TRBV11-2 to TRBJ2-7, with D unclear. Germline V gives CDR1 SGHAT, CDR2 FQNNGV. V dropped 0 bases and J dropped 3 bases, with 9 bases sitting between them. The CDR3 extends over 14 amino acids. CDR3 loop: CASSLEASLYEQYF. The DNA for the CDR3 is TGTGCCAGCAGCTTAGAAGCCAGCCTCTACGAGCAGTACTTC.

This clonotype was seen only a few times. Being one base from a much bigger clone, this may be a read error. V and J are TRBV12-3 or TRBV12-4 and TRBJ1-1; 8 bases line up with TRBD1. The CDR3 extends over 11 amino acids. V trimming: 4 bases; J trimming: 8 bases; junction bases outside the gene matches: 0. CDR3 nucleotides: TGTGCCAGCAGTTACAGGGGGGAAGCTTTCTTT. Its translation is CASSYRGEAFF.

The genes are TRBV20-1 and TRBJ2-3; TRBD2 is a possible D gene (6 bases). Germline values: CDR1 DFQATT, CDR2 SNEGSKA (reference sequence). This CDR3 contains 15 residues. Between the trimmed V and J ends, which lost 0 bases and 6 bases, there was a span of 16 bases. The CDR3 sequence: CSARDYTGVGDTQYF. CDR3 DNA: TGCAGTGCTAGAGATTACACGGGAGTGGGGGATACGCAGTATTTT.

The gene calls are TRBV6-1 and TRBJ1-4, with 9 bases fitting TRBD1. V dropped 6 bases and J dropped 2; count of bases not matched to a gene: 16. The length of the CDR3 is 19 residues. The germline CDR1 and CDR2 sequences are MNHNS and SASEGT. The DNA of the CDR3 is TGTGCCAGCAGCCCAGGGCCGGGACAGGGAGGGTCGACTAATGAAAAACTGTTTTTT. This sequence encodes CASSPGPGQGGSTNEKLFF.

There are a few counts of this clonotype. The CDR3 loop reads CASSPQGARAQPQHF. As DNA, the CDR3 is TGTGCCAGCAGCCCACAGGGGGCGCGGGCCCAGCCCCAGCATTTT. The chain is built from TRBV7-2 and TRBJ1-5; 9 bases are a match to TRBD1. J lost 7 bases, V lost 5 bases, and 9 bases had no gene match. CDR3 length: 15 residues. The germline V gene has CDR1 SGHTA and CDR2 FQGNSA.

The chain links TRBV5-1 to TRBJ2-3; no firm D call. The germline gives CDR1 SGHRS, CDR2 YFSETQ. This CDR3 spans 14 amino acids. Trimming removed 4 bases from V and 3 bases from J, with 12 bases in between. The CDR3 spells CASSPNTGTDTQYF. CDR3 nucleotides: TGCGCCAGCAGCCCTAATACCGGGACAGATACGCAGTATTTT.

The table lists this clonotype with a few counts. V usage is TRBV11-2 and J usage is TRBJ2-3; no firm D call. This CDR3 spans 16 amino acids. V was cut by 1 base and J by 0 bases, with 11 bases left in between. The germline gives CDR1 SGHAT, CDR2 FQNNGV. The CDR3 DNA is TGTGCCAGCAGCTTAGTTTTCCAGACTAGCACAGATACGCAGTATTTT. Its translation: CASSLVFQTSTDTQYF.

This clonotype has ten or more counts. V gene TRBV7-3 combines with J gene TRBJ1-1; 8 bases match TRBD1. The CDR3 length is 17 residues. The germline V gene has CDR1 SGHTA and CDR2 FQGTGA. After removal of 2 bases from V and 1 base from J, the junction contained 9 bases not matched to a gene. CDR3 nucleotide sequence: TGTGCCAGCAGCTTATACCCCTGGCAGGGGGCGAACACTGAAGCTTTCTTT. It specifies CASSLYPWQGANTEAFF. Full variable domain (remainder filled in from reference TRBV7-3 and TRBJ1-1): GAGVSQTPSNKVTEKGKYVELRCDPISGHTALYWYRQSLGQGPEFLIYFQGTGAADDSGLPNDRFFAVRPEGSVSTLKIQRTERGDSAVYLCASSLYPWQGANTEAFFGQGTRLTVV.

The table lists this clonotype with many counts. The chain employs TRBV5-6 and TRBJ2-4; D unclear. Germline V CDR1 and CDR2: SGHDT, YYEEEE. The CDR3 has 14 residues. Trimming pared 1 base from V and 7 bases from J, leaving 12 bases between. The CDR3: CASSLYPRTNIQYF. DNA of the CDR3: TGTGCCAGCAGCTTGTATCCCAGGACGAACATTCAGTACTTC.

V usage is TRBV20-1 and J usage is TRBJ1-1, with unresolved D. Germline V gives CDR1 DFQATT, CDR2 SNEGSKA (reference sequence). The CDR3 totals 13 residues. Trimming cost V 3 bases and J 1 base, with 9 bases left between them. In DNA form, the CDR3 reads TGCAGTGCTAGCCGGCAGAGGAACACTGAAGCTTTCTTT. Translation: CSASRQRNTEAFF.

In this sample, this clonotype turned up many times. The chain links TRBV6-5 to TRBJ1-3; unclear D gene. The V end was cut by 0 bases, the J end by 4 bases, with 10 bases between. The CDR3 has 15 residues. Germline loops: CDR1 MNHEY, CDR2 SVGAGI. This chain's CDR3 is CASSYSGLGGNTIYF. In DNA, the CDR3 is TGTGCCAGCAGTTACTCTGGGTTGGGCGGAAACACCATATATTTT.